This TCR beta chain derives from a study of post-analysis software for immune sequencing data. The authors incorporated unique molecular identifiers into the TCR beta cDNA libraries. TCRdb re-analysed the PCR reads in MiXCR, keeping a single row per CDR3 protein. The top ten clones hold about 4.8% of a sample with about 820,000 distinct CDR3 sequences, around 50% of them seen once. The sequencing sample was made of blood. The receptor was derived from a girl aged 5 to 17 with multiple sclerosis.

The CDR3 protein is CGTQGHTEAFF. The CDR3 nucleotides read TGTGGGACCCAGGGGCACACTGAAGCTTTCTTT. V usage is TRBV25-1 and J usage is TRBJ1-1, with a tentative D call TRBD1 (6 bases). The germline V gene has CDR1 MGHDK and CDR2 SYGVNS. The CDR3 loop spans 11 amino acids.